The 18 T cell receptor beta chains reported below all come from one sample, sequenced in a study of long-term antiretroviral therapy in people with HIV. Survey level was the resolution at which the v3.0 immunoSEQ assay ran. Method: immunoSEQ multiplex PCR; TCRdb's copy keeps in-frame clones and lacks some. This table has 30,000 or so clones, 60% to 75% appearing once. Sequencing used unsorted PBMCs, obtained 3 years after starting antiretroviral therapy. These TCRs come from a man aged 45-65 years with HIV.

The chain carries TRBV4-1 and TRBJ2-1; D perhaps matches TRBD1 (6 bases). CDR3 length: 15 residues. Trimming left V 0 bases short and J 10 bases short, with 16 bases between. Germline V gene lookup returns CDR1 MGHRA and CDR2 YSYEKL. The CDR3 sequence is CASSQEPSTGSEQFF. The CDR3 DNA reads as TGCGCCAGCAGCCAAGAACCCTCGACAGGAAGCGAGCAGTTCTTC.

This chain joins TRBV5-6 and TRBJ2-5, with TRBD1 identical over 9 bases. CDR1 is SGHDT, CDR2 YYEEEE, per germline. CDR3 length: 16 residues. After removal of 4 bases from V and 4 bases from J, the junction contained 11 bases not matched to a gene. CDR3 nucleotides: TGTGCCAGCAGCGAGTCCTACAGGGGGCAGAGAGAGACCCAGTACTTC. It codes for CASSESYRGQRETQYF. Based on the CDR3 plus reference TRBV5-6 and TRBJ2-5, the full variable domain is DAGVTQSPTHLIKTRGQQVTLRCSPKSGHDTVSWYQQALGQGPQFIFQYYEEEERQRGNFPDRFSGHQFPNYSSELNVNALLLGDSALYLCASSESYRGQRETQYFGPGTRLLVL.

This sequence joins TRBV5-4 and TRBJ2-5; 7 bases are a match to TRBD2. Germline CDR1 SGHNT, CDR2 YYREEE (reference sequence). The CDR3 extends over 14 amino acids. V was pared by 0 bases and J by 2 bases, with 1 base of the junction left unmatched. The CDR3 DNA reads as TGTGCCAGCAGCTTGGCCGGGGGGCAAGAGACCCAGTACTTC. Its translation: CASSLAGGQETQYF.

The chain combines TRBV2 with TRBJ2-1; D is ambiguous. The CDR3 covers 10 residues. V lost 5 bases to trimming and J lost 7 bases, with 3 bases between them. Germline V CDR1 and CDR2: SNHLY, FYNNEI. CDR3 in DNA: TGTGCCAGCAGTTGGAATGAGCAGTTCTTC. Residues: CASSWNEQFF.

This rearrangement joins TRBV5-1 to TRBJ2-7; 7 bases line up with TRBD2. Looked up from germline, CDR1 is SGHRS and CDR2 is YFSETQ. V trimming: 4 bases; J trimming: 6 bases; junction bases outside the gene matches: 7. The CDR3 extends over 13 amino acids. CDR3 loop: CASSPHGEGEQYF. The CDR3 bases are TGCGCCAGCAGCCCCCACGGGGAGGGCGAGCAGTACTTC.

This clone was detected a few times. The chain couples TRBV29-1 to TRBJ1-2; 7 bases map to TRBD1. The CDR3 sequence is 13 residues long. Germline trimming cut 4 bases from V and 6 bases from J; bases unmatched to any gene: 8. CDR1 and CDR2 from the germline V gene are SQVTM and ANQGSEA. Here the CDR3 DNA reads TGCAGCGTTGTCCGGGACAGCAGTCATGGCTACACCTTC. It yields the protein CSVVRDSSHGYTF. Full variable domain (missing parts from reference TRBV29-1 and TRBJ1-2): SAVISQKPSRDICQRGTSLTIQCQVDSQVTMMFWYRQQPGQSLTLIATANQGSEATYESGFVIDKFPISRPNLTFSTLTVSNMSPEDSSIYLCSVVRDSSHGYTFGSGTRLTVV.

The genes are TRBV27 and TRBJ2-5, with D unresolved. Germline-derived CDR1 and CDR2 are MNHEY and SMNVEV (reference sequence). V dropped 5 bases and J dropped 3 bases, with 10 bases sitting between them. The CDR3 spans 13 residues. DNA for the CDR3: TGTGCCAGCAGTGGATCCAGAAAAGAGACCCAGTACTTC. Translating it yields CASSGSRKETQYF.

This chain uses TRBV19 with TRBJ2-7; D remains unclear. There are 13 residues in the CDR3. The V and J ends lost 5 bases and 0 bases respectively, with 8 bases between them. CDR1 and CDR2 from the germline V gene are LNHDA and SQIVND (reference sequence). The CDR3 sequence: CASSLTSSYEQYF. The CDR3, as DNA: TGTGCCAGTAGTCTAACCTCCTCCTACGAGCAGTACTTC.

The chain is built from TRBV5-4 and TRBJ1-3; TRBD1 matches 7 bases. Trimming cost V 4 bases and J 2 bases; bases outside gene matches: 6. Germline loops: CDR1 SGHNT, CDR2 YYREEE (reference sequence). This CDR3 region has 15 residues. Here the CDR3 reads CASSPRGGAGNTIYF. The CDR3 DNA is TGTGCCAGCAGCCCCAGGGGGGGGGCTGGAAACACCATATATTTT.

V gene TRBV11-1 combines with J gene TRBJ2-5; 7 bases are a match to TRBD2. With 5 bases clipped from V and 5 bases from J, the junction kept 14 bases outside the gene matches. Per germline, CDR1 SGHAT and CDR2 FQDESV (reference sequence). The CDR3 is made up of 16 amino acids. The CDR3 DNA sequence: TGTGCCAGCAGCCTGGCAGCGGGGCTAGGTATGGAGACCCAGTACTTC. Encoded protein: CASSLAAGLGMETQYF.

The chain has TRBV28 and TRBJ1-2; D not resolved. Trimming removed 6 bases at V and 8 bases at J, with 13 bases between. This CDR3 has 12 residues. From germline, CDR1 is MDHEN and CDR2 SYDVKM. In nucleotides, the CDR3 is TGTGCCAGCAGCCTCTCGCGGGGAGGCTACACCTTC. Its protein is CASSLSRGGYTF.

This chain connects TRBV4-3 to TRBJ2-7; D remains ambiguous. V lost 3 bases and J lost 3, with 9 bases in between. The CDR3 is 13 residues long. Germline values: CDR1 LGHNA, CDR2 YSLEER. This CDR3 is CASSHGPHYEQYF. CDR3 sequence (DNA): TGCGCCAGCAGCCATGGCCCCCACTACGAGCAGTACTTC.

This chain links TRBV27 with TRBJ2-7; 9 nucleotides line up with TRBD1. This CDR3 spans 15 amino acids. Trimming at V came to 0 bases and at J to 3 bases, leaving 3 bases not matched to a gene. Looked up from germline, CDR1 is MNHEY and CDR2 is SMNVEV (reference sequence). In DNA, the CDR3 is TGTGCCAGCAGTTTATCGTGGACAGGGGACTACGAGCAGTACTTC. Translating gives CASSLSWTGDYEQYF.

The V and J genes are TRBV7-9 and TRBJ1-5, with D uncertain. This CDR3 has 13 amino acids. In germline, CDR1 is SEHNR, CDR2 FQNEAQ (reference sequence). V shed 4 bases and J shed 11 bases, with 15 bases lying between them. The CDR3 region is CASSSGSRRAQHF. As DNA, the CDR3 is TGTGCCAGCAGCTCGGGGTCCCGAAGGGCCCAGCATTTT.

The CDR3: CASSLSADTQYF. The DNA of the CDR3 is TGTGCCAGCAGCTTATCAGCAGATACGCAGTATTTT. V gene TRBV5-4 combines with J gene TRBJ2-3; D is undetermined. V lost 2 bases and J lost 4, with 5 bases in between. The CDR3 covers 12 residues. Germline V gene lookup returns CDR1 SGHNT and CDR2 YYREEE (reference sequence).

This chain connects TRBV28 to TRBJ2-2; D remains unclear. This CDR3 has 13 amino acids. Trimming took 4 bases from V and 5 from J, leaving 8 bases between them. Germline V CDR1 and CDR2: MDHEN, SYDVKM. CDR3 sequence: CASSSRVTGELFF. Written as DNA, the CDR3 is TGTGCCAGCAGTTCACGGGTAACCGGGGAGCTGTTTTTT.

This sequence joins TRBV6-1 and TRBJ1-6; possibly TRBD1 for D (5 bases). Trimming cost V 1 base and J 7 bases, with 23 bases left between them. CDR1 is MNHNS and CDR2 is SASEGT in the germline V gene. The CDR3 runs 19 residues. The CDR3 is CASSEGFGGGTRSNSPLHF. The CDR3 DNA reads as TGTGCCAGCAGTGAAGGGTTCGGTGGGGGGACCCGTTCCAATTCACCCCTCCACTTT.

CDR3 loop: CASSPGYRFF. CDR3 DNA: TGTGCCAGCAGCCCCGGTTATCGGTTCTTC. The chain links TRBV7-9 to TRBJ2-1; D is unresolved. Germline CDR1 SEHNR, CDR2 FQNEAQ (reference sequence). Trimming cost V 5 bases and J 15 bases, with 11 bases left between them. The CDR3 runs to 10 residues.